The 26 T cell receptor beta chains below were found in one sample sequenced in a study of T cell responses to AZD1222 COVID-19 vaccine. Libraries were prepared by immunoSEQ multiplex PCR; TCRdb keeps only in-frame clonotypes and omits some of them. The repertoire holds 200,000 or so clones, with around 86% as singletons. The sample was peripheral blood, taken on day 0 of MenACWY control vaccination. The receptors were sampled from an adult in good health.

The rearrangement joins TRBV10-1 to TRBJ1-1; D unclear. The germline V gene encodes CDR1 WNHNN and CDR2 SYGVQD (reference sequence). V lost 7 bases and J 2 bases, leaving 8 bases between the germline ends. There are 12 residues in the CDR3. This CDR3 is CASNERNTEAFF. CDR3 nucleotides: TGCGCCAGCAATGAAAGAAACACTGAAGCTTTCTTT.

V and J are TRBV19 and TRBJ2-7; D remains ambiguous. Germline V gene lookup returns CDR1 LNHDA and CDR2 SQIVND (reference sequence). CDR3 length: 14 residues. V was shortened by 5 bases and J by 0 bases, with 11 bases between the two germline ends. The CDR3 sequence: CASSPDRISYEQYF. In DNA, the CDR3 is TGTGCCAGTAGTCCCGACCGAATCTCCTACGAGCAGTACTTC.

The gene calls are TRBV11-1 and TRBJ2-1; D is possibly TRBD1 (6 bases). The length of the CDR3 is 14 residues. Trimming cost V 6 bases and J 0 bases, with 9 bases left between them. Germline V CDR1 and CDR2: SGHAT, FQDESV (reference sequence). Here the CDR3 DNA reads TGTGCCAGCAGAGGACAGAACTCCTACAATGAGCAGTTCTTC. Translation gives CASRGQNSYNEQFF.

V gene TRBV19 combines with J gene TRBJ1-4, with no clear D. This CDR3 is 14 amino acids long. Germline CDR1 LNHDA, CDR2 SQIVND (reference sequence). Trimming took off 5 bases at V and 1 base at J, with 8 bases between the two ends. The CDR3 loop is CASSFGITNEKLFF. The CDR3 DNA follows: TGTGCCAGTAGTTTCGGGATAACTAATGAAAAACTGTTTTTT. Together with reference TRBV19 and TRBJ1-4, the CDR3 gives the full variable domain: DGGITQSPKYLFRKEGQNVTLSCEQNLNHDAMYWYRQDPGQGLRLIYYSQIVNDFQKGDIAEGYSVSREKKESFPLTVTSAQKNPTAFYLCASSFGITNEKLFFGSGTQLSVL.

This chain joins TRBV6-2 or TRBV6-3 and TRBJ1-1; D perhaps matches TRBD1 (5 bases). Germline-derived CDR1 and CDR2 are MNHEY and SVGEGT. The CDR3 covers 15 residues. V dropped 5 bases and J dropped 2 bases, with 15 bases sitting between them. The CDR3 coding sequence is TGTGCCAGCAGTAAAAACATCGGGGGAAACACTGAAGCTTTCTTT. It codes for CASSKNIGGNTEAFF.

J is TRBJ1-4 and V is TRBV5-1, with unresolved D. The CDR3 is 14 amino acids. V lost 1 base to trimming and J lost 7 bases, with 11 bases between them. Germline lookup yields CDR1 SGHRS and CDR2 YFSETQ. Written as DNA, the CDR3 is TGCGCCAGCAGCTTGATGGAACCCACTGAAAAACTGTTTTTT. This codes for CASSLMEPTEKLFF.

For the CDR3, the DNA is TGTGCCAGCAGTGAAGAAAATGTTGCCTACGAGCAGTACTTC. Protein sequence: CASSEENVAYEQYF. This chain joins TRBV6-1 and TRBJ2-7; D gene ambiguous. The germline V and J ends were trimmed by 1 base and 2 bases, with 9 bases remaining between them. Germline-derived CDR1 and CDR2 are MNHNS and SASEGT. The CDR3 runs to 14 residues.

The chain combines TRBV28 with TRBJ1-5, with a weak D call TRBD1 (5 bases). This CDR3 is 11 amino acids long. The V gene's germline CDR1 is MDHEN and CDR2 SYDVKM. Trimming shortened V by 10 bases and J by 4 bases, and 8 bases separated the two germline ends. CDR3 protein: CATDRNQPQHF. DNA for the CDR3: TGTGCCACCGACAGAAATCAGCCCCAGCATTTT.

This chain uses TRBV5-6 with TRBJ1-1; 8 nucleotides match TRBD1. V dropped 1 base and J dropped 8; count of bases not matched to a gene: 10. The CDR3 length is 15 residues. Germline CDR1 SGHDT, CDR2 YYEEEE. The CDR3 sequence is CASSLQGAALGEAFF. CDR3 nucleotide sequence: TGTGCCAGCAGCTTGCAGGGGGCGGCCCTAGGAGAAGCTTTCTTT. The full variable domain, rest sourced from reference TRBV5-6 and TRBJ1-1, is DAGVTQSPTHLIKTRGQQVTLRCSPKSGHDTVSWYQQALGQGPQFIFQYYEEEERQRGNFPDRFSGHQFPNYSSELNVNALLLGDSALYLCASSLQGAALGEAFFGQGTRLTVV.

The rearrangement links TRBV7-9 to TRBJ2-7; D perhaps matches TRBD1 (6 bases). The germline CDR1 and CDR2 sequences are SEHNR and FQNEAQ (reference sequence). Trimming took 6 bases from V and 4 from J, leaving 10 bases between them. The CDR3 is 12 residues long. The CDR3 region has the DNA TGTGCCAGCAGTAGACAGGCGTACGAGCAGTACTTC. Its translation is CASSRQAYEQYF.

The chain joins TRBV5-1 to TRBJ1-3; TRBD1 matches at 10 bases. Germline CDR1 SGHRS, CDR2 YFSETQ. CDR3 size: 17 residues. V was clipped by 0 bases and J by 4 bases; unmatched bases: 7. The CDR3 coding sequence is TGCGCCAGCAGCTTGGGAGGGACAGGGGACGCCGGAAACACCATATATTTT. Protein: CASSLGGTGDAGNTIYF.

This sequence joins TRBV20-1 and TRBJ1-1; tentatively, D is TRBD1 (6 bases). CDR1 and CDR2 (germline): DFQATT, SNEGSKA (reference sequence). The CDR3 length is 11 residues. V lost 4 bases to trimming and J lost 6 bases, with 9 bases between them. The CDR3 spells CSANGQSEAFF. Written as DNA, the CDR3 is TGCAGTGCTAATGGACAGTCTGAAGCTTTCTTT.

The chain uses TRBV25-1 and TRBJ2-1; TRBD2 aligns across 10 bases. V lost 2 bases, J lost 6 bases, and 4 bases stayed unmatched. This CDR3 spans 15 amino acids. Germline V lookup: CDR1 MGHDK, CDR2 SYGVNS. The chain's CDR3 is CASSELAGESNEQFF. CDR3 DNA sequence: TGTGCCAGCAGTGAACTAGCGGGAGAGAGCAATGAGCAGTTCTTC.

This chain joins TRBV19 and TRBJ1-4; no definite D call. Looked up from germline, CDR1 is LNHDA and CDR2 is SQIVND (reference sequence). Trimming removed 3 bases at V and 4 bases at J, with 15 bases between. CDR3 size: 16 residues. The CDR3 region has the DNA TGTGCCAGTAGTATCCCGTGGACGGGAGATAATGAAAAACTGTTTTTT. It is translated as CASSIPWTGDNEKLFF.

This chain uses TRBV7-9 with TRBJ1-2, with D perhaps matching TRBD1 (6 bases). The germline V gene encodes CDR1 SEHNR and CDR2 FQNEAQ (reference sequence). V lost 5 bases to trimming and J lost 8 bases, with 24 bases between them. The CDR3 loop spans 16 amino acids. The CDR3 reads CASSPPYVDSPSGYTF. DNA of the CDR3: TGTGCCAGCAGCCCCCCCTACGTGGACAGCCCCTCGGGCTACACCTTC.

The chain uses TRBV5-1 and TRBJ2-7, with D unclear. Trimming cost V 0 bases and J 1 base, with 5 bases left between them. The CDR3 length is 13 residues. Germline V gives CDR1 SGHRS, CDR2 YFSETQ. The CDR3 DNA reads TGCGCCAGCAGCTTGGGTCAGTCCTACGAGCAGTACTTC. It translates to CASSLGQSYEQYF.

This sequence joins TRBV5-1 and TRBJ2-1, with D maybe TRBD2 (5 bases). V lost 0 bases, J lost 10 bases, and 11 bases lay in between. This CDR3 region has 13 residues. Germline lookup yields CDR1 SGHRS and CDR2 YFSETQ. The CDR3 region is CASSLVGGLEQFF. In DNA form, the CDR3 reads TGCGCCAGCAGCTTGGTTGGCGGGCTCGAGCAGTTCTTC. The full variable domain, in which reference TRBV5-1 and TRBJ2-1 provide the parts outside the CDR3, is KAGVTQTPRYLIKTRGQQVTLSCSPISGHRSVSWYQQTPGQGLQFLFEYFSETQRNKGNFPGRFSGRQFSNSRSEMNVSTLELGDSALYLCASSLVGGLEQFFGPGTRLTVL.

V and J are TRBV28 and TRBJ2-7; 12 bases align to TRBD2. The length of the CDR3 is 15 residues. V gave up 5 bases and J gave up 9 bases; unmatched junction bases: 11. The germline gives CDR1 MDHEN, CDR2 SYDVKM. The CDR3 is CASSLPGTSGPSQYF. The DNA for the CDR3 is TGTGCCAGCAGTCTTCCCGGGACTAGCGGGCCTTCGCAGTACTTC.

J is TRBJ2-7 and V is TRBV28, with TRBD2 as a possible D gene (6 bases). V lost 7 bases and J 2 bases, leaving 15 bases between the germline ends. Per germline, CDR1 MDHEN and CDR2 SYDVKM. CDR3 length equals 14 residues. This CDR3 is CASTVSGVTYEQYF. The CDR3 region has the DNA TGTGCCAGCACAGTTTCGGGAGTTACCTACGAGCAGTACTTC.

The V gene is TRBV2, the J gene TRBJ2-7; D tentatively fits TRBD1 or TRBD2 (6 bases each). Trimming took 4 bases from V and 5 from J, leaving 18 bases between them. The germline V gene encodes CDR1 SNHLY and CDR2 FYNNEI. CDR3 length: 15 amino acids. The CDR3 loop reads CASSVEGGSLDEQYF. DNA of the CDR3: TGTGCCAGCAGTGTCGAGGGGGGTAGTCTAGACGAGCAGTACTTC.

V and J are TRBV18 and TRBJ1-1; D might be TRBD1 (6 bases). In germline, CDR1 is KGHSH, CDR2 LQKENI. V was trimmed by 3 bases and J by 1 base, leaving 12 bases between them. CDR3 length: 15 amino acids. The CDR3 region is CASSPRQDPNTEAFF. The DNA for the CDR3 is TGTGCCAGCTCACCGAGACAGGACCCGAACACTGAAGCTTTCTTT. Using reference TRBV18 and TRBJ1-1 for the parts outside the CDR3, the full variable domain is NAGVMQNPRHLVRRRGQEARLRCSPMKGHSHVYWYRQLPEEGLKFMVYLQKENIIDESGMPKERFSAEFPKEGPSILRIQQVVRGDSAAYFCASSPRQDPNTEAFFGQGTRLTVV.

V is TRBV2 and J is TRBJ2-3, with D possibly matching TRBD1 (6 bases). The CDR3 totals 15 residues. CDR1 and CDR2 (germline): SNHLY, FYNNEI. The V gene lost 1 base and the J gene lost 5 bases, with 13 bases spanning the gap. CDR3 region: CASSEGWTVGDTQYF. The CDR3 nucleotides are TGTGCCAGCAGTGAAGGATGGACAGTGGGAGATACGCAGTATTTT.

This clone was counted only a few times. The V gene is TRBV2, the J gene TRBJ1-1; D possibly corresponds to TRBD1 (6 bases). Trimming took off 4 bases at V and 0 bases at J, with 15 bases between the two ends. The V gene's germline CDR1 is SNHLY and CDR2 FYNNEI. The CDR3 has 16 amino acids. The CDR3 is CASSVGGAGMNTEAFF. CDR3 bases: TGTGCCAGCAGTGTTGGGGGCGCGGGGATGAACACTGAAGCTTTCTTT.

J is TRBJ2-5 and V is TRBV6-8; no clear D gene. V lost 4 bases to trimming and J lost 5 bases, with 5 bases between them. CDR3 length equals 11 residues. Germline V gene lookup returns CDR1 MNHGY and CDR2 SAAAGT. The CDR3 spells CASSSWETQYF. CDR3 nucleotides: TGTGCCAGCAGTTCCTGGGAGACCCAGTACTTC.

V gene TRBV28 combines with J gene TRBJ1-4, with D hard to call. The CDR3 is made up of 13 amino acids. Germline V gene lookup returns CDR1 MDHEN and CDR2 SYDVKM. The germline V and J ends were trimmed by 3 bases and 7 bases, with 9 bases remaining between them. CDR3 bases: TGTGCCAGCAGTTTGTCGGGCGGTGAAAAACTGTTTTTT. Translating it yields CASSLSGGEKLFF.

This clone came up once. The chain links TRBV6-4 to TRBJ1-5; D is unresolved. The CDR3 totals 11 residues. V lost 7 bases, J lost 6 bases, and 7 bases lay in between. Germline V lookup: CDR1 MRHNA, CDR2 SNTAGT. CDR3 nucleotides: TGTGCCAGCATACTCCGTCAGCCCCAGCATTTT. Translating it yields CASILRQPQHF.